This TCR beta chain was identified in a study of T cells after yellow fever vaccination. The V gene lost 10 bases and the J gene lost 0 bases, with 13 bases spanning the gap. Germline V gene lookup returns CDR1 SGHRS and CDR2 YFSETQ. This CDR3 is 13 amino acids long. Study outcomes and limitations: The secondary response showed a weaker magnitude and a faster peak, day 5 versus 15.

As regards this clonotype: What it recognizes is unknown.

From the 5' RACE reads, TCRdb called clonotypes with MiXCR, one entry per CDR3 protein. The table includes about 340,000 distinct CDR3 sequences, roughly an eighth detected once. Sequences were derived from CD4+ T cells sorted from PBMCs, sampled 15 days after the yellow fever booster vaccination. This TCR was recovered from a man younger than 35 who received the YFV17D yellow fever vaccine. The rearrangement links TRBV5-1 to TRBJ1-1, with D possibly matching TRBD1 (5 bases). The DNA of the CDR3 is TGCGCCGCTAGGTCGGGGGTGAACACTGAAGCTTTCTTT. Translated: CAARSGVNTEAFF.